These 29 T cell receptor beta chains were all obtained from the same sample, sequenced in a study of chemoradiotherapy in HPV16-positive cancers. Clones were read by immunoSEQ multiplex PCR, and TCRdb kept only the in-frame ones, dropping some. In the table there are 8,500 to 9,000 clones, 74% of which are singletons. This material was obtained from a patient who underwent chemoradiotherapy. All receptors come from a human donor with HPV-associated anogenital cancer.

The chain combines TRBV9 with TRBJ1-1; D is possibly TRBD1 (6 bases). This CDR3 is 14 amino acids long. Trimming took 3 bases from V and 6 from J, leaving 15 bases between them. Germline CDR1 reads SGDLS; CDR2 reads YYNGEE. This chain's CDR3 is CASSASFGQSEAFF. The CDR3 DNA reads TGTGCCAGCAGCGCCTCCTTTGGACAGTCTGAAGCTTTCTTT.

The chain joins TRBV9 to TRBJ1-2, with a possible D match to TRBD1 (6 bases). The ends were cut back, 0 bases at V and 2 bases at J, with 8 bases in the middle. The CDR3 sequence is 14 residues long. The germline V gene has CDR1 SGDLS and CDR2 YYNGEE. CDR3 bases: TGTGCCAGCAGCGTAGTGGACAGCAACTATGGCTACACCTTC. It specifies CASSVVDSNYGYTF.

In regard to this clone: The germline gene is not matched at one end of the junction; a read error may be the cause. This chain connects TRBV4-3 to TRBJ1-1; 7 nucleotides align to TRBD1. This CDR3 has 14 amino acids. The germline V gene encodes CDR1 LGHNA and CDR2 YSLEER. CDR3 DNA sequence: TGCGCCAGCAGCCAAGAGGACAGGAACTCTGAAGCTTTCTTT. It yields the protein CASSQEDRNSEAFF.

This chain links TRBV28 with TRBJ2-7; D might be TRBD2 (7 bases). Trimming took off 3 bases at V and 3 bases at J, with 18 bases between the two ends. Germline assignment: CDR1 MDHEN and CDR2 SYDVKM. The CDR3 runs 16 residues. CDR3: CASSFSAWGGNYEQYF. CDR3 coding DNA: TGTGCCAGCAGTTTCTCCGCTTGGGGGGGCAACTACGAGCAGTACTTC. Drawing the rest from reference TRBV28 and TRBJ2-7, the complete variable domain is DVKVTQSSRYLVKRTGEKVFLECVQDMDHENMFWYRQDPGLGLRLIYFSYDVKMKEKGDIPEGYSVSREKKERFSLILESASTNQTSMYLCASSFSAWGGNYEQYFGPGTRLTVT.

The chain recombines TRBV28 with TRBJ2-3; 9 bases line up with TRBD2. Germline CDR1 is MDHEN and CDR2 is SYDVKM. The CDR3 runs to 17 residues. V was clipped by 3 bases and J by 3 bases; unmatched bases: 10. In DNA, the CDR3 is TGTGCCAGCAGTTTTCTGAGTAGCGGGAGTCTAACAGATACGCAGTATTTT. The encoded protein is CASSFLSSGSLTDTQYF.

The CDR3 spells CASSAEGINYGYTF. CDR3 nucleotides: TGTGCCAGCAGCGCCGAAGGAATCAACTATGGCTACACCTTC. The V call is TRBV7-9, the J call TRBJ1-2; D gene ambiguous. The germline V gene has CDR1 SEHNR and CDR2 FQNEAQ (reference sequence). V lost 5 bases, J lost 2 bases, and 12 bases lay in between. CDR3 length: 14 residues.

This clone appeared a single time. V is TRBV28 and J is TRBJ1-3; D unresolved. Germline V lookup: CDR1 MDHEN, CDR2 SYDVKM. The CDR3 is 15 amino acids. The ends were cut back, 6 bases at V and 3 bases at J, with 15 bases in the middle. The CDR3 sequence is CASSPNSKFGNTIYF. The CDR3 DNA reads TGTGCCAGCAGCCCGAACAGCAAGTTTGGAAACACCATATATTTT.

The chain carries TRBV13 and TRBJ2-4; unclear D gene. CDR3 length: 16 residues. Germline loops: CDR1 PRHDT, CDR2 FYEKMQ (reference sequence). Trimming removed 5 bases at V and 0 bases at J, with 14 bases between. The CDR3 loop reads CASSLHNPGAKNIQYF. CDR3 DNA: TGTGCCAGCAGCCTTCATAATCCGGGAGCCAAAAACATTCAGTACTTC.

The chain is built from TRBV6-4 and TRBJ2-1, with TRBD2 as a possible D gene (5 bases). CDR3 length: 13 residues. Trimming shortened V by 4 bases and J by 1 base, and 5 bases separated the two germline ends. In germline, CDR1 is MRHNA, CDR2 SNTAGT. The DNA for the CDR3 is TGTGCCAGCAGTGCGGGATCCTACAATGAGCAGTTCTTC. Its protein product is CASSAGSYNEQFF.

This clone is labeled medium-sized (0.01 to 0.1%). This sequence joins TRBV7-9 and TRBJ1-4; 8 nucleotides align to TRBD1. V shed 4 bases, J shed 7 bases, and the junction held 8 bases outside the gene matches. Per germline, CDR1 SEHNR and CDR2 FQNEAQ (reference sequence). This CDR3 region has 15 residues. This chain's CDR3 is CASSYPTGVSEKLFF. CDR3 bases: TGTGCCAGCAGCTACCCGACAGGGGTGTCTGAAAAACTGTTTTTT. Full variable domain (rest looked up from reference TRBV7-9 and TRBJ1-4): DTGVSQNPRHKITKRGQNVTFRCDPISEHNRLYWYRQTLGQGPEFLTYFQNEAQLEKSRLLSDRFSAERPKGSFSTLEIQRTEQGDSAMYLCASSYPTGVSEKLFFGSGTQLSVL.

The chain couples TRBV6-5 to TRBJ2-5; D is perhaps TRBD1 (5 bases). CDR3 length equals 14 residues. Trimming shortened V by 6 bases and J by 5 bases, and 16 bases separated the two germline ends. CDR1 and CDR2 from the germline V gene are MNHEY and SVGAGI. The CDR3 spells CASSPTQGVETQYF. In nucleotides, the CDR3 is TGTGCCAGCAGCCCCACCCAAGGGGTGGAGACCCAGTACTTC.

The chain links TRBV7-8 to TRBJ2-2; D not certain. From germline, CDR1 is SGHVS and CDR2 FQNEAQ. This CDR3 region has 16 residues. Trimming removed 1 base from V and 6 bases from J, with 15 bases in between. CDR3 sequence reads: CASSLVVARQAGELFF. The CDR3 nucleotides read TGTGCCAGCAGCTTAGTAGTAGCCAGGCAGGCCGGGGAGCTGTTTTTT. The variable domain in full, with the rest retrieved from reference TRBV7-8 and TRBJ2-2, is GAGVSQSPRYKVAKRGQDVALRCDPISGHVSLFWYQQALGQGPEFLTYFQNEAQLDKSGLPSDRFFAERPEGSVSTLKIQRTQQEDSAVYLCASSLVVARQAGELFFGEGSRLTVL.

This clone showed up just once. This chain uses TRBV9 with TRBJ1-2, with 7 bases matching TRBD1. The ends lost 3 bases at V and 4 bases at J; junction bases unmatched: 12. The CDR3 covers 16 residues. CDR1 is SGDLS, CDR2 YYNGEE, per germline. For the CDR3, the DNA is TGTGCCAGCAGCGGGAGTACGAGACAGGGATTCTATGGCTACACCTTC. Protein product: CASSGSTRQGFYGYTF.

The chain recombines TRBV7-3 with TRBJ2-7; tentatively, D is TRBD1 (6 bases). The CDR3 runs 14 residues. V lost 5 bases and J 1 base, leaving 12 bases between the germline ends. Germline assignment: CDR1 SGHTA and CDR2 FQGTGA. CDR3 region: CASSKDRNSYEQYF. CDR3 nucleotides: TGTGCCAGCAGCAAAGACAGGAATTCCTACGAGCAGTACTTC.

The sample holds one count of this clone. This chain joins TRBV6-1 and TRBJ1-2, with D uncertain. Germline values: CDR1 MNHNS, CDR2 SASEGT. Trimming stripped 1 base from V and 8 bases from J, with 14 bases between. This CDR3 has 14 residues. The CDR3 DNA reads TGTGCCAGCAGTGAAGGTCCGGGCGCTCGGGGCTACACCTTC. Amino acid sequence: CASSEGPGARGYTF.

The genes are TRBV11-2 and TRBJ2-7; D is uncertain. The CDR3 covers 12 residues. CDR1 and CDR2 (germline): SGHAT, FQNNGV. V lost 5 bases to trimming and J lost 6 bases, with 11 bases between them. The CDR3 protein is CASSERTREQYF. The CDR3 nucleotides read TGTGCCAGCAGCGAGAGAACTCGCGAGCAGTACTTC.

The chain carries TRBV5-1 and TRBJ2-7, with TRBD2 identical over 13 bases. Germline assignment: CDR1 SGHRS and CDR2 YFSETQ. The CDR3 is 18 residues long. Trimming at V came to 0 bases and at J to 6 bases, leaving 12 bases not matched to a gene. CDR3 in amino acids: CASSLGGLAGAKVGEQYF. The CDR3 nucleotides read TGCGCCAGCAGCTTGGGAGGACTAGCGGGAGCGAAGGTCGGCGAGCAGTACTTC. The variable domain in full, with the rest retrieved from reference TRBV5-1 and TRBJ2-7, is KAGVTQTPRYLIKTRGQQVTLSCSPISGHRSVSWYQQTPGQGLQFLFEYFSETQRNKGNFPGRFSGRQFSNSRSEMNVSTLELGDSALYLCASSLGGLAGAKVGEQYFGPGTRLTVT.

This chain joins TRBV7-2 and TRBJ2-7, with 7 positions matching TRBD1. Trimming cost V 5 bases and J 3 bases; bases outside gene matches: 10. CDR3 size: 15 residues. Per germline, CDR1 SGHTA and CDR2 FQGNSA. The CDR3 sequence: CASSPRDRAIYEQYF. The CDR3 DNA sequence: TGTGCCAGCAGCCCCCGAGACAGGGCGATCTACGAGCAGTACTTC.

The chain carries TRBV28 and TRBJ1-4; unclear D gene. Per germline, CDR1 MDHEN and CDR2 SYDVKM. This CDR3 spans 14 amino acids. V lost 6 bases and J 5 bases, leaving 13 bases between the germline ends. The CDR3 here is CASSSREENEKLFF. The CDR3, as DNA: TGTGCCAGCAGCTCCCGGGAGGAGAATGAAAAACTGTTTTTT.

This sequence joins TRBV6-6 and TRBJ1-3, with 7 positions matching TRBD1. CDR3 length: 16 amino acids. The trim removed 10 bases at V and 0 bases at J, leaving 12 bases unmatched. Germline V gives CDR1 MNHNY, CDR2 SVGAGI (reference sequence). The CDR3 DNA reads TGTGCCACACGGACAGGACGACCTAGCTCTGGAAACACCATATATTTT. It is translated as CATRTGRPSSGNTIYF.

The chain combines TRBV5-4 with TRBJ2-2; maybe TRBD2 (6 bases). CDR1 SGHNT and CDR2 YYREEE come from the germline V gene (reference sequence). The CDR3 runs to 14 residues. The V gene lost 4 bases and the J gene lost 0 bases, with 7 bases spanning the gap. This CDR3 is CASSRDSNTGELFF. In DNA, the CDR3 is TGTGCCAGCAGCAGGGACTCGAACACCGGGGAGCTGTTTTTT.

A single count supports this clone. The V and J genes are TRBV14 and TRBJ2-1; D ambiguous. Germline V lookup: CDR1 SGHDN, CDR2 FVKESK. The V end lost 7 bases, the J end lost 8 bases, and 15 bases lay between the germline ends. The length of the CDR3 is 13 residues. The CDR3 spells CASNILPFDEQFF. The CDR3 DNA reads TGTGCCAGCAATATCCTACCTTTTGATGAGCAGTTCTTC.

This chain connects TRBV9 to TRBJ2-1, with TRBD2 matching over 9 bases. With 4 bases clipped from V and 7 bases from J, the junction kept 9 bases outside the gene matches. CDR1 SGDLS and CDR2 YYNGEE come from the germline V gene. The CDR3 is 15 residues long. The CDR3 DNA is TGTGCCAGCAGCCCGGGGGGACTAGCTGGGAATGAGCAGTTCTTC. Its protein product is CASSPGGLAGNEQFF.

This chain uses TRBV28 with TRBJ2-3, with 9 bases lining up with TRBD1. Trimming removed 4 bases from V and 5 bases from J; junction bases left unmatched: 7. The V gene's germline CDR1 is MDHEN and CDR2 SYDVKM. This CDR3 is 15 amino acids long. CDR3 DNA sequence: TGTGCCAGCAGTTCTAACAGGGGGCATGAAGATACGCAGTATTTT. Translated, it gives CASSSNRGHEDTQYF.

The chain links TRBV27 to TRBJ1-5, with TRBD1 matching over 9 bases. Germline V gene data show CDR1 as MNHEY and CDR2 as SMNVEV (reference sequence). CDR3 size: 15 residues. V trimming: 6 bases; J trimming: 6 bases; junction bases outside the gene matches: 9. In DNA form, the CDR3 reads TGTGCCAGCAGGACATTCGGGACAGGGAGTCAGCCCCAGCATTTT. It codes for CASRTFGTGSQPQHF.

The rearrangement uses TRBV4-2 and TRBJ1-4; 8 bases match TRBD1. CDR3 length: 15 residues. Germline V gene sequence: CDR1 LGHNA, CDR2 YNFKEQ. V lost 0 bases to trimming and J lost 7 bases; unmatched junction nucleotides: 4. CDR3 in DNA: TGTGCCAGCAGCCAAGATAGGGGACAGGTTGAAAAACTGTTTTTT. It is translated as CASSQDRGQVEKLFF.

The chain employs TRBV30 and TRBJ2-5; 14 positions agree with TRBD2. Trimming took 3 bases from V and 6 from J; bases not matched to a gene: 9. From germline, CDR1 is GTSNPN and CDR2 SVGIG (reference sequence). The CDR3 is made up of 16 amino acids. This chain's CDR3 is CAWSQGLAGGGKTQYF. The CDR3 DNA is TGTGCCTGGAGCCAAGGACTAGCGGGAGGCGGAAAGACCCAGTACTTC.

The chain recombines TRBV18 with TRBJ1-2, with D uncertain. Germline CDR1 and CDR2: KGHSH and LQKENI. The length of the CDR3 is 14 residues. The germline V and J ends were trimmed by 3 bases and 4 bases, with 12 bases remaining between them. The CDR3 loop reads CASSPPNQGYGYTF. DNA of the CDR3: TGTGCCAGCTCACCGCCAAATCAAGGCTATGGCTACACCTTC. Supplemented by reference TRBV18 and TRBJ1-2, the full variable domain reads NAGVMQNPRHLVRRRGQEARLRCSPMKGHSHVYWYRQLPEEGLKFMVYLQKENIIDESGMPKERFSAEFPKEGPSILRIQQVVRGDSAAYFCASSPPNQGYGYTFGSGTRLTVV.

In its sample, this clone ranks as medium-sized (0.01 to 0.1%). This chain joins TRBV28 and TRBJ2-7; D uncertain. The germline V and J ends were trimmed by 2 bases and 1 base, with 9 bases remaining between them. Germline loops: CDR1 MDHEN, CDR2 SYDVKM. This CDR3 spans 14 amino acids. The CDR3 bases are TGTGCCAGCAGTTTAGACACTAAATCCTACGAGCAGTACTTC. Translating it yields CASSLDTKSYEQYF.